The T cell receptor (beta chain) under discussion was sequenced for a study of blood T cell repertoires in COVID-19. Overall study: T cells, B-cell-depleted T cells, or PBMCs supplied cDNA or gDNA.

After removal of 1 base from V and 8 bases from J, the junction contained 11 bases not matched to a gene. CDR3 size: 16 residues. Germline-derived CDR1 and CDR2 are MGHRA and YSYEKL. In the study's own analysis: The authors estimated nucleated cell counts from reference gene primer amplification. Sequencing was performed with immunoSEQ multiplex PCR; in TCRdb, only in-frame clones are kept and a portion is missing. That table furnishes V, J and clone size, whereas the DNA furnished D and trimming. Of about 230,000 clones in the sample, around four fifths are singletons; the top ten hold about 9%. The sequenced material came from peripheral blood. This sequence was found in a man aged 35-49 years with active or convalescent COVID-19. The rearrangement links TRBV4-1 to TRBJ2-1; 7 bases match TRBD1. This CDR3 is CASSQVGTVANDEQFF. The CDR3 DNA follows: TGCGCCAGCAGCCAAGTCGGGACAGTGGCGAACGATGAGCAGTTCTTC.